This is a list of T cell receptor beta chains from one sample in a study of identical twins. TCRdb independently ran MiXCR on the 5' RACE reads; one entry per CDR3 protein. The sample has about 240,000 distinct CDR3 sequences; over 9.5% are singletons. Sequencing used memory T cells sorted from blood. These receptors all come from a man aged 50-60 years in good health. CDR3s include the opening cysteine and the closing phenylalanine or tryptophan. D genes are given only for firm matches. Rows may omit the clone size; those that give it use once, few, many or a size class.

clone_size	v_call	cdr3_length	d_call	j_call	cdr3_nt	cdr3_aa
few	TRBV13	13	NA	TRBJ1-2	TGTGCCAGCAGCTTCCGGGGTGACTATGGCTACACCTTC	CASSFRGDYGYTF
few	TRBV7-2	16	NA	TRBJ2-1	TGTGCCAGCAGCTTAGCTGCTGGGGGGCTGAACAATGAGCAGTTCTTC	CASSLAAGGLNNEQFF
NA	TRBV4-3	17	TRBD2	TRBJ2-3	TGCGCCAGCAGCCAAGAGGCACTAGCGGGGGCGGCAGATACGCAGTATTTT	CASSQEALAGAADTQYF
many	TRBV12-3/TRBV12-4	16	TRBD2	TRBJ2-1	TGTGCCAGCAGGCCCGGACTAGCGGGGAAATACAATGAGCAGTTCTTC	CASRPGLAGKYNEQFF
NA	TRBV20-1	14	TRBD2	TRBJ2-1	TGCAGTGCTAGGCGGGGGGGCCAGCAAGGCGAGCAGTTCTTC	CSARRGGQQGEQFF
many	TRBV5-1	15	NA	TRBJ2-2	TGCGCCAGCAGCTTGGCCTTGGGGAGCACCGGGGAGCTGTTTTTT	CASSLALGSTGELFF
NA	TRBV20-1	15	TRBD1	TRBJ1-3	TGCAGTGCCGGGGGACAGCCCGGCTCTGGAAACACCATATATTTT	CSAGGQPGSGNTIYF
many	TRBV12-3/TRBV12-4	12	NA	TRBJ2-1	TGTGCCAGCAGTCCCACGTTCAATGAGCAGTTCTTC	CASSPTFNEQFF
many	TRBV28	15	NA	TRBJ2-1	TGTGCCAGCAGTCATGCTGGACGGGTTTACAATGAGCAGTTCTTC	CASSHAGRVYNEQFF
NA	TRBV5-5	16	TRBD2	TRBJ2-5	TGTGCCAGCAGCTTGGCTGGGACTAGCGTAGGGGAGACCCAGTACTTC	CASSLAGTSVGETQYF
many	TRBV29-1	14	TRBD1	TRBJ2-7	TGCAGCGTTCCCGCCGGGACAGGGGGCTACGAGCAGTACTTC	CSVPAGTGGYEQYF
many	TRBV5-1	15	TRBD2	TRBJ2-3	TGCGCCTCCCAGCTTAAGAGCGGGAGATCAGATACGCAGTATTTT	CASQLKSGRSDTQYF